Presented here are 17 T cell receptor beta chains from one specimen sequenced in a study of CD4 T cells in relation to SARS-CoV-2 and coronaviruses. Their specific antigens are unknown. The unexposed donors gave CD4+ T cells in about 2011-2018, prior to COVID-19. CD4+ T cells were isolated from the cells after about ten days of culture. Repertoires were generated with immunoSEQ multiplex PCR, while TCRdb's copy carries only in-frame clones and drops some. Here the sample spans 29,000 or so clones, around 78% being singletons. The source material was CD4+ T cells from PBMCs, cultured in vitro. All receptors derive from a human donor in good health.

The rearrangement uses TRBV12-3 or TRBV12-4 and TRBJ2-7; D perhaps matches TRBD1 (5 bases). The CDR3 runs 12 residues. V was shortened by 8 bases and J by 2 bases, with 10 bases between the two germline ends. The CDR3 sequence is CASGAGPYEQYF. CDR3 sequence (DNA): TGTGCCAGCGGGGCTGGCCCCTACGAGCAGTACTTC.

The V and J genes are TRBV19 and TRBJ1-5, with D tentatively TRBD1 (6 bases). In germline, CDR1 is LNHDA, CDR2 SQIVND (reference sequence). Between the trimmed V and J ends, which lost 7 bases and 0 bases, there was a span of 13 bases. The CDR3 has 15 amino acids. This CDR3 is CASIGQSYSNQPQHF. The CDR3 DNA follows: TGTGCCAGTATTGGACAGTCGTATAGCAATCAGCCCCAGCATTTT.

The sample holds a few counts of this clone. This chain links TRBV12-3 or TRBV12-4 with TRBJ1-2; tentatively, D is TRBD1 (6 bases). The CDR3 consists of 13 residues. V lost 5 bases and J lost 9, with 16 bases in between. The CDR3 nucleotides are TGTGCCAGCAGTACGACAGGTTCTGAGAGCTACACCTTC. Amino acid sequence: CASSTTGSESYTF.

This chain links TRBV5-1 with TRBJ1-6; TRBD1 matches at 8 bases. This CDR3 contains 17 residues. J gave up 5 bases and V 4 bases, and 11 bases lay outside the gene matches. Germline loops: CDR1 SGHRS, CDR2 YFSETQ. This CDR3 reads CASSPRFGGQDNSPLHF. The CDR3 region has the DNA TGCGCCAGCAGCCCCAGGTTCGGGGGACAGGATAATTCACCCCTCCACTTT.

J is TRBJ1-2 and V is TRBV12-3 or TRBV12-4; D is uncertain. V shed 5 bases and J shed 2 bases, with 9 bases lying between them. CDR3 size: 13 residues. CDR3 nucleotide sequence: TGTGCCAGCAGTATTCTGACGAACTATGGCTACACCTTC. Translated: CASSILTNYGYTF.

The genes are TRBV7-2 and TRBJ2-1; 7 bases line up with TRBD2. The CDR3 has 14 residues. V was pared by 4 bases and J by 9 bases, with 9 bases of the junction left unmatched. CDR1 and CDR2 (germline): SGHTA, FQGNSA. CDR3 sequence: CASSWSAGGSEQFF. The CDR3 DNA reads as TGTGCCAGCAGCTGGTCAGCCGGGGGGTCTGAGCAGTTCTTC. The full variable domain, rest sourced from reference TRBV7-2 and TRBJ2-1, is GAGVSQSPSNKVTEKGKDVELRCDPISGHTALYWYRQSLGQGLEFLIYFQGNSAPDKSGLPSDRFSAERTGGSVSTLTIQRTQQEDSAVYLCASSWSAGGSEQFFGPGTRLTVL.

This chain joins TRBV29-1 and TRBJ1-6; 10 bases align to TRBD1. Per germline, CDR1 SQVTM and CDR2 ANQGSEA. V lost 4 bases and J lost 10; bases outside the gene matches: 4. The CDR3 runs to 13 residues. This CDR3 is CSVGDRGNSPLHF. The DNA for the CDR3 is TGCAGCGTTGGGGACAGGGGTAACTCACCCCTCCACTTT.

The chain couples TRBV6-5 to TRBJ2-3; the match to TRBD1 covers 8 bases. The CDR3 is made up of 15 amino acids. Germline V gene lookup returns CDR1 MNHEY and CDR2 SVGAGI. Losses at the gene ends were 5 bases for V and 1 base for J; bases not matched to a gene: 5. The CDR3 region is CASSRSGQGTDTQYF. As DNA, the CDR3 is TGTGCCAGCAGTAGGTCGGGACAGGGCACAGATACGCAGTATTTT.

This sequence joins TRBV28 and TRBJ2-1; 8 nucleotides match TRBD2. V shed 10 bases and J 3 bases; nucleotides not matched to a gene: 8. The CDR3 extends over 14 amino acids. Germline-derived CDR1 and CDR2 are MDHEN and SYDVKM. Written as DNA, the CDR3 is TGTGCCATCTCAGCGGGAGAGCGCTACAATGAGCAGTTCTTC. This encodes CAISAGERYNEQFF.

This sequence joins TRBV30 and TRBJ2-3; D unresolved. The CDR3 is 15 amino acids. Per germline, CDR1 GTSNPN and CDR2 SVGIG (reference sequence). Trimming stripped 0 bases from V and 1 base from J, with 11 bases between. For the CDR3, the DNA is TGTGCCTGGAGTGTTGCGGCAGGCGGCACAGATACGCAGTATTTT. Encoded protein: CAWSVAAGGTDTQYF.

The chain joins TRBV24-1 to TRBJ1-6, with D uncertain. With 2 bases removed from V and 9 bases from J, the gap between germline ends came to 13 bases. Germline values: CDR1 KGHDR, CDR2 SFDVKD. The CDR3 totals 15 residues. CDR3 amino acids: CATSDCAPPGSPLHF. As DNA, the CDR3 is TGTGCCACCAGTGATTGTGCCCCACCTGGTTCACCCCTCCACTTT.

This clone has only one observation. The V and J genes are TRBV5-1 and TRBJ2-1, with 7 bases that match TRBD2. The ends lost 0 bases at V and 5 bases at J; junction bases unmatched: 11. The CDR3 has 17 amino acids. In germline, CDR1 is SGHRS, CDR2 YFSETQ. The CDR3 DNA is TGCGCCAGCAGCTTGGGTTTCGCGGGAGTGGGGAACAATGAGCAGTTCTTC. Encoded protein: CASSLGFAGVGNNEQFF.

This clone was counted only a few times. The genes are TRBV19 and TRBJ1-3; D call uncertain. This CDR3 is built from 17 residues. Trimming pared 5 bases from V and 5 bases from J, leaving 22 bases between. Germline CDR1 and CDR2: LNHDA and SQIVND (reference sequence). The CDR3 region is CASSPRSGPPYRNTIYF. The CDR3 region has the DNA TGTGCCAGTAGTCCACGTTCAGGTCCTCCTTATCGAAACACCATATATTTT. Full variable domain (outside the CDR3, taken from reference TRBV19 and TRBJ1-3): DGGITQSPKYLFRKEGQNVTLSCEQNLNHDAMYWYRQDPGQGLRLIYYSQIVNDFQKGDIAEGYSVSREKKESFPLTVTSAQKNPTAFYLCASSPRSGPPYRNTIYFGEGSWLTVV.

The rearrangement uses TRBV7-2 and TRBJ2-1; D possibly matches TRBD1 or TRBD2 (5 bases each). CDR1 is SGHTA and CDR2 is FQGNSA in the germline V gene. The CDR3 consists of 15 residues. The V end was cut by 3 bases, the J end by 4 bases, with 13 bases between. CDR3 amino acids: CASSLVGTAYNEQFF. The CDR3 DNA reads as TGTGCCAGCAGCTTGGTCGGGACCGCATACAATGAGCAGTTCTTC.

The chain is built from TRBV5-5 and TRBJ2-3, with 8 bases that match TRBD2. The CDR3 is 13 residues long. V shed 5 bases and J 1 base; nucleotides not matched to a gene: 0. Germline CDR1 is SGHKS and CDR2 is YYEKEE (reference sequence). The CDR3 is CASRLAGTDTQYF. As DNA, the CDR3 is TGTGCCAGCAGACTAGCGGGCACAGATACGCAGTATTTT.

The rearrangement uses TRBV3-1 (or the pseudogene TRBV3-2) and TRBJ1-2, with a possible D match to TRBD1 (6 bases). This CDR3 region has 16 residues. Per the germline V gene, CDR1 is LGHDT and CDR2 is YNNKEL (reference sequence). V was clipped by 4 bases and J by 6 bases, with 21 bases between them. CDR3 nucleotide sequence: TGTGCCAGCAGCCTCCAATCCCTGGGGGGGGCAGATGGCTACACCTTC. Translated, it gives CASSLQSLGGADGYTF.

Comment on this clone: The germline gene is not matched at one end of the junction; a read error may be the cause. The J gene is TRBJ2-1, the V gene TRBV7-7, with 7 nucleotides matching TRBD1. The CDR3 is 13 residues long. Germline-derived CDR1 and CDR2 are SSHAT and FNYEAQ (reference sequence). The CDR3 is CASSRDSINEQFF. CDR3 nucleotides: TGTGCTAGCAGCAGGGACAGCATCAATGAGCAGTTCTTC.